This TCR beta chain was profiled in a study of control samples from healthy donors and cancer patients. Method: immunoSEQ multiplex PCR; TCRdb's copy keeps in-frame clones and lacks some. The top ten hold around 12% of the sample, which has about 160,000 clones, around 90% seen once. The CDR3 contains 15 residues. Looked up from germline, CDR1 is SGHVS and CDR2 is FQNEAQ. Trimming shortened V by 0 bases and J by 4 bases, and 10 bases separated the two germline ends. The clonotype comes from a man in his thirties or forties in good health. Sequencing was performed on blood. The J gene is TRBJ1-5, the V gene TRBV7-8, with D perhaps matching TRBD1 (5 bases). The CDR3 DNA sequence: TGTGCCAGCAGCTTAGCTCAGGGAGTTAATCAGCCCCAGCATTTT. Translating gives CASSLAQGVNQPQHF.